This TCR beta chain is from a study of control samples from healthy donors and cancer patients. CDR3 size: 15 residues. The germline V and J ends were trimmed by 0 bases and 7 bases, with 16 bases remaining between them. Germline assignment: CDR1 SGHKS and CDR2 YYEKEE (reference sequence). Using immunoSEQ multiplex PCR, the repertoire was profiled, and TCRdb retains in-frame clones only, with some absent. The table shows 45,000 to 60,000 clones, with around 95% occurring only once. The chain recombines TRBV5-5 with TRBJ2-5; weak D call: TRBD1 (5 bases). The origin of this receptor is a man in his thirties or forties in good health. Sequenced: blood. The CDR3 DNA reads TGTGCCAGCAGCTTGGATTCAAGACAGCCGGGGACCCAGTACTTC. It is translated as CASSLDSRQPGTQYF.